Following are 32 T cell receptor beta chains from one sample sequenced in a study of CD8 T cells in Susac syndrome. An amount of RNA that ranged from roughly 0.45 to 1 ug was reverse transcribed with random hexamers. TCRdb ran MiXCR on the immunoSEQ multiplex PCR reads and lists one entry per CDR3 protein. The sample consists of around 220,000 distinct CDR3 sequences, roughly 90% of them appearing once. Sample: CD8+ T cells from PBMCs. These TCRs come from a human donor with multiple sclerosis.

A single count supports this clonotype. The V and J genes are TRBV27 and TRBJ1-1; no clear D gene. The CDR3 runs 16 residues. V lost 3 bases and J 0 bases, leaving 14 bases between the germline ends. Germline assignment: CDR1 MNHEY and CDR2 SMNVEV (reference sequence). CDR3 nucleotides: TGTGCCAGCAGTTTTTTCCCCATGGGGATGAACACTGAAGCTTTCTTT. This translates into CASSFFPMGMNTEAFF.

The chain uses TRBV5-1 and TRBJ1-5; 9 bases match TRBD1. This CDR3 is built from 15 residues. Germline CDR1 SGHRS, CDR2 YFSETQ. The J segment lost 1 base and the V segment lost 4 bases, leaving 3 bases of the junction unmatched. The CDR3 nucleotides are TGCGCCAGCAGCCCGACAGGGGGAAGCAATCAGCCCCAGCATTTT. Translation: CASSPTGGSNQPQHF. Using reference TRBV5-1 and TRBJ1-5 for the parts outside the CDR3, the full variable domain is KAGVTQTPRYLIKTRGQQVTLSCSPISGHRSVSWYQQTPGQGLQFLFEYFSETQRNKGNFPGRFSGRQFSNSRSEMNVSTLELGDSALYLCASSPTGGSNQPQHFGDGTRLSIL.

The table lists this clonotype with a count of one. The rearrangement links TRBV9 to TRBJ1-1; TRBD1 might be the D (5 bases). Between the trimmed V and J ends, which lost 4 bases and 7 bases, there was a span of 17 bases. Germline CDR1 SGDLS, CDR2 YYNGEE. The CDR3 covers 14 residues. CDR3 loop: CASSPEGRGDEAFF. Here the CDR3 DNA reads TGTGCCAGCAGCCCAGAGGGCCGGGGCGATGAAGCTTTCTTT.

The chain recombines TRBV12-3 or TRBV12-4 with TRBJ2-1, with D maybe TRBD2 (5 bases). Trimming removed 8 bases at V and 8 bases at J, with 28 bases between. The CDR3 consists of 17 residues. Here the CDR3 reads CASRLRESQASGDEQFF. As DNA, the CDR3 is TGTGCCAGCCGTCTGAGGGAAAGCCAAGCCTCCGGCGATGAGCAGTTCTTC.

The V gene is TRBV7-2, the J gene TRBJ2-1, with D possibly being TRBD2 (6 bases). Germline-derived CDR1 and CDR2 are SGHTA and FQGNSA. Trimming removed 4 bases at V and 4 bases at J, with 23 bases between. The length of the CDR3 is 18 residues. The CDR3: CASSSLEGPAGYYNEQFF. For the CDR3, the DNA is TGTGCCAGCAGCTCCTTAGAGGGGCCAGCGGGTTATTACAATGAGCAGTTCTTC. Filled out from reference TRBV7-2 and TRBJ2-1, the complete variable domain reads GAGVSQSPSNKVTEKGKDVELRCDPISGHTALYWYRQSLGQGLEFLIYFQGNSAPDKSGLPSDRFSAERTGGSVSTLTIQRTQQEDSAVYLCASSSLEGPAGYYNEQFFGPGTRLTVL.

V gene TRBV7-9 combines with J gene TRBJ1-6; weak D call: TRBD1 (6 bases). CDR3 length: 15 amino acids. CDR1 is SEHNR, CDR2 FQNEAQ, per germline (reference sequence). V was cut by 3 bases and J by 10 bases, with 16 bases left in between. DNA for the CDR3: TGTGCCAGCAGCTTCGACACGGGGGCAGGGTCACCCCTCCACTTT. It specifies CASSFDTGAGSPLHF.

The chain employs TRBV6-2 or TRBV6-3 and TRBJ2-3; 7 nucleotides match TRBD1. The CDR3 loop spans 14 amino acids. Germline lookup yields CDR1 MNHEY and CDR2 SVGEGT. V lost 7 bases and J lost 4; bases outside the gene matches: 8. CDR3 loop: CASIRDSSADTQYF. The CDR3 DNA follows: TGTGCCAGCATTCGGGACAGCTCTGCAGATACGCAGTATTTT.

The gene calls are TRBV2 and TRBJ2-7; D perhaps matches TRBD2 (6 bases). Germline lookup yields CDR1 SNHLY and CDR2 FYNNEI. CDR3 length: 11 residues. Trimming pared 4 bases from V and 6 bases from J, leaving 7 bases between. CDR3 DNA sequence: TGTGCCAGCAGTGGGGGAGGCGAGCAGTACTTC. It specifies CASSGGGEQYF.

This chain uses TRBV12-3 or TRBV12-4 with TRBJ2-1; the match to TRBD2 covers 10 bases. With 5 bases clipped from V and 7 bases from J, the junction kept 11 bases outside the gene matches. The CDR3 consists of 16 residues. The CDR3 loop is CASSPPSGGAANEQFF. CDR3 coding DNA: TGTGCCAGCAGTCCCCCAAGCGGGGGGGCAGCAAATGAGCAGTTCTTC.

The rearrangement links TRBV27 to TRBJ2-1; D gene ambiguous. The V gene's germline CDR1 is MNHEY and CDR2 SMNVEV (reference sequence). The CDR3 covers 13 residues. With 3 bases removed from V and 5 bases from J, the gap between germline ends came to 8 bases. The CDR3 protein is CASSLSRNNEQFF. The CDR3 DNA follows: TGTGCCAGCAGTTTGAGCAGAAACAATGAGCAGTTCTTC.

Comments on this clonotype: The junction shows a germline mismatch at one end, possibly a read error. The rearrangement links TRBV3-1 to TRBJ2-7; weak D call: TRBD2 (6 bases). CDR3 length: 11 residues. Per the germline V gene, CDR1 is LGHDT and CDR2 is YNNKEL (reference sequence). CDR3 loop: CASSRGGMPDF. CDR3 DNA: TGTGCCAGCAGCCGAGGAGGGATGCCGGACTTC.

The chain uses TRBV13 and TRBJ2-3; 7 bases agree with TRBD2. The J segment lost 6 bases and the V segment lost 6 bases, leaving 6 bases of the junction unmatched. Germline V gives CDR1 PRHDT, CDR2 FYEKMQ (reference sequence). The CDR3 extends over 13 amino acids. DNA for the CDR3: TGTGCCAGCAGGGGAGGGGCCGGTGATACGCAGTATTTT. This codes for CASRGGAGDTQYF. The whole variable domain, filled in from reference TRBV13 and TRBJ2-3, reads AAGVIQSPRHLIKEKRETATLKCYPIPRHDTVYWYQQGPGQDPQFLISFYEKMQSDKGSIPDRFSAQQFSDYHSELNMSSLELGDSALYFCASRGGAGDTQYFGPGTRLTVL.

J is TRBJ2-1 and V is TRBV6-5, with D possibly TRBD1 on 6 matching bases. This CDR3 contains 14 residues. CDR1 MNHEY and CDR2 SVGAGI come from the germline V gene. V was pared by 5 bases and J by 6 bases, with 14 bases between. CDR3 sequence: CASSDGTSINEQFF. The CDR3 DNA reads TGTGCCAGCAGTGACGGGACAAGTATCAATGAGCAGTTCTTC.

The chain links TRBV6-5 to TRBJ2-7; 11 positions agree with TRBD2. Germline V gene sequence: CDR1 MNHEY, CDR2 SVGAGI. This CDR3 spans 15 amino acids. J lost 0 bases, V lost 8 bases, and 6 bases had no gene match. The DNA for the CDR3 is TGTGCCAGCGGCTACGGGACTAGCGGCTCCTACGAGCAGTACTTC. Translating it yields CASGYGTSGSYEQYF.

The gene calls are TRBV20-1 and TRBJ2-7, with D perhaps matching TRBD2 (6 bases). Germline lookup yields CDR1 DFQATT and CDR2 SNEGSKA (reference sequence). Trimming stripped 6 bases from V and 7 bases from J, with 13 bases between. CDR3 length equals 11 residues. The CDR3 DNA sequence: TGCAGTGCGCGGGACCGCAGGGAGCAGTACTTC. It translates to CSARDRREQYF.

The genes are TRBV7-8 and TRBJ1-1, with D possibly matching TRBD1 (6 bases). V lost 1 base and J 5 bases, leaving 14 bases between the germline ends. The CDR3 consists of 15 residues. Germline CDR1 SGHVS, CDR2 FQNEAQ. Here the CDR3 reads CASSLDRGLMTEAFF. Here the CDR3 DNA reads TGTGCCAGCAGCTTAGATCGGGGGCTGATGACTGAAGCTTTCTTT.

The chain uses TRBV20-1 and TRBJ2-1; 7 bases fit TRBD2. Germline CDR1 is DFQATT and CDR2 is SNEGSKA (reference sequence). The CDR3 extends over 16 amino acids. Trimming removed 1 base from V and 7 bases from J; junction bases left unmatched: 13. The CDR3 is CSARVSWGGWENEQFF. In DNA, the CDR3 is TGCAGTGCTAGAGTTTCTTGGGGAGGGTGGGAAAATGAGCAGTTCTTC.

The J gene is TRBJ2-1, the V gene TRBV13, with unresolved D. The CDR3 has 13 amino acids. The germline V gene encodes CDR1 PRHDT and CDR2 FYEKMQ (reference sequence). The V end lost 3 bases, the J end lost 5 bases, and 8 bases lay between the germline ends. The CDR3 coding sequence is TGTGCCAGCAGCTTCACTACTCACAATGAGCAGTTCTTC. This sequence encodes CASSFTTHNEQFF.

The CDR3 bases are TGTGCCAGCAGTTTCGACAGGCTGGGCAATCAGCCCCAGCATTTT. Encoded protein: CASSFDRLGNQPQHF. The J gene is TRBJ1-5, the V gene TRBV12-3 or TRBV12-4; D might be TRBD1 (6 bases). The CDR3 extends over 15 amino acids. The V end lost 3 bases, the J end lost 2 bases, and 11 bases lay between the germline ends.

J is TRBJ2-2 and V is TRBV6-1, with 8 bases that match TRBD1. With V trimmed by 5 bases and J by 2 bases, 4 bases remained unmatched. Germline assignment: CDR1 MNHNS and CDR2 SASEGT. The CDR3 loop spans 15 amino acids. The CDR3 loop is CASSPGQDNTGELFF. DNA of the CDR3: TGTGCCAGCAGTCCGGGACAGGATAACACCGGGGAGCTGTTTTTT.

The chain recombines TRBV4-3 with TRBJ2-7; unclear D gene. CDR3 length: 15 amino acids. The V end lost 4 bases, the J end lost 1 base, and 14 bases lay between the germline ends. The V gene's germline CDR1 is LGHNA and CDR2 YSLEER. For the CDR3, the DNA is TGCGCCAGCAGCCCGTCCCGGCAGCCATCCTACGAGCAGTACTTC. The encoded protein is CASSPSRQPSYEQYF.

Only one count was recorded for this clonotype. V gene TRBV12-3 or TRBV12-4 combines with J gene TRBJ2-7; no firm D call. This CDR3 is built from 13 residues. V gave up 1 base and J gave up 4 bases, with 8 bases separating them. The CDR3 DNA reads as TGTGCCAGCAGTTTAGGGACCTTATACGAGCAGTACTTC. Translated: CASSLGTLYEQYF.

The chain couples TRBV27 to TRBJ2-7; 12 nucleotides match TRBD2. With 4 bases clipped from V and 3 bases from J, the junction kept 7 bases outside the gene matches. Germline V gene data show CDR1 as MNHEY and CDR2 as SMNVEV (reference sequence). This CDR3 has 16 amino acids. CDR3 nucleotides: TGTGCCAGCAGTTCGGGGACTAGCGGGTCCTTCTACGAGCAGTACTTC. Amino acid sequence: CASSSGTSGSFYEQYF.

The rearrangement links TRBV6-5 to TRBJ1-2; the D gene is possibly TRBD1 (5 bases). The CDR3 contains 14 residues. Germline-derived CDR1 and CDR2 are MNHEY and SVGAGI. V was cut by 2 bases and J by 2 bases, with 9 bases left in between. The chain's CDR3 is CASSYQGENYGYTF. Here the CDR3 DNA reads TGTGCCAGCAGTTACCAGGGTGAAAACTATGGCTACACCTTC.

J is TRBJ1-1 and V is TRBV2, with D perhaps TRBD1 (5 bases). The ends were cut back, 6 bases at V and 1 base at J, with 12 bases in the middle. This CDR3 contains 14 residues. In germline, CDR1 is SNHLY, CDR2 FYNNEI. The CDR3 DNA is TGTGCCAGCAGCAGGGACGACAGGAACACTGAAGCTTTCTTT. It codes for CASSRDDRNTEAFF.

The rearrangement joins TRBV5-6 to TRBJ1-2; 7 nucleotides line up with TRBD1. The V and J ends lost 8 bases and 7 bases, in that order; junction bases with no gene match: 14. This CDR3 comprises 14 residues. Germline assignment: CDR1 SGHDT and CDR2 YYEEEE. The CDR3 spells CASGTGTARAGYTF. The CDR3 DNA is TGTGCCAGTGGCACCGGGACAGCCAGGGCTGGCTACACCTTC.

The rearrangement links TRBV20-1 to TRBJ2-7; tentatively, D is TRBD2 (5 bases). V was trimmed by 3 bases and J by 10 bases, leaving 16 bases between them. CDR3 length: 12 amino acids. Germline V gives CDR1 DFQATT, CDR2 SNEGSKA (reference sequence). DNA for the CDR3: TGCAGTGCTAGCCGGGGTGAGTTCGGACAGTACTTC. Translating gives CSASRGEFGQYF.

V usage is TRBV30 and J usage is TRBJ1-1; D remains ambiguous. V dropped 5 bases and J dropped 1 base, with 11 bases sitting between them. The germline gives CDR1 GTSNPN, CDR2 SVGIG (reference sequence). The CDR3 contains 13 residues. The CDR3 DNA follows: TGTGCCTGGCAGCCGAGAGGGAACACTGAAGCTTTCTTT. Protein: CAWQPRGNTEAFF. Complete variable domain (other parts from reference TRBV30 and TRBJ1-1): SQTIHQWPATLVQPVGSPLSLECTVEGTSNPNLYWYRQAAGRGLQLLFYSVGIGQISSEVPQNLSASRPQDRQFILSSKKLLLSDSGFYLCAWQPRGNTEAFFGQGTRLTVV.

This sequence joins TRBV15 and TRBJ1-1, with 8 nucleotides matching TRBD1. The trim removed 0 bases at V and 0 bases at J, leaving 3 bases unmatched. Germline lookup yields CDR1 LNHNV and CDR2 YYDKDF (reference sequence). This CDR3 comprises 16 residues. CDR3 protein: CATSRDRGLVNTEAFF. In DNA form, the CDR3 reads TGTGCCACCAGCAGAGACAGGGGGCTCGTGAACACTGAAGCTTTCTTT.

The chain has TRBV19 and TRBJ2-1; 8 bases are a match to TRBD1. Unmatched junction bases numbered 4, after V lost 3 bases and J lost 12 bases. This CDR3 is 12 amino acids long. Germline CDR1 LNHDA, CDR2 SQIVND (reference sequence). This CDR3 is CASSIPGGGQFF. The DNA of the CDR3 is TGTGCCAGTAGTATCCCAGGGGGCGGGCAGTTCTTC.

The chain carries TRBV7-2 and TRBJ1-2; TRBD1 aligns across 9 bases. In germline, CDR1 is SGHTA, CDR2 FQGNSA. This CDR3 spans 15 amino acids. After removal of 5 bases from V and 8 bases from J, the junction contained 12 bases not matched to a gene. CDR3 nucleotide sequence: TGTGCCAGCAGCCCCGGGACAGGGAAGTTTCGCGGCTACACCTTC. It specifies CASSPGTGKFRGYTF.

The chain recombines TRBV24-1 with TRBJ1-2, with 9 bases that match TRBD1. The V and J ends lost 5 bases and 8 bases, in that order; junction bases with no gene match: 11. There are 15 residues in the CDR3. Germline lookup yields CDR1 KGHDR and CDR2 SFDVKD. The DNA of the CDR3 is TGTGCCACCAGTGGCGGACAGGGGATGGATTACGGCTACACCTTC. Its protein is CATSGGQGMDYGYTF.